This section outlines one T cell receptor (beta chain) sequence together with its context. Its specificity is not known. The data originate from a study of Tregs in tolerant kidney transplant recipients. Method: immunoSEQ multiplex PCR; TCRdb's copy keeps in-frame clones and lacks some. In the table there are around 50,000 clones, about 91% of which are singletons. Recipients received nonmyeloablative bone marrow transplants from related graft donors, with transient mixed chimerism. CD4+CD25+CD127- Tregs, CD4+CD25- non-Tregs, CD4 and CD8 cells were sorted. Study-wide findings and caveats: Tolerant patients' donor-specific Tregs expanded beyond overall Tregs, suggesting antigen-driven growth. No direct test of biological reproducibility was done here. Nucleotide sequences could not be compared across some patients' samples due to primer changes.

CDR1 and CDR2 from the germline V gene are SEHNR and FQNEAQ (reference sequence). The CDR3 is made up of 14 amino acids. V was clipped by 1 base and J by 7 bases, with 13 bases between them. The genes are TRBV7-9 and TRBJ1-1; TRBD1 might be the D (6 bases). Sequenced material: CD8+ T cells from blood (PBMCs), taken 24 months after the transplant. This clonotype originated in a human patient who received a combined kidney and bone marrow transplant. A subset of T cells may come from the graft donor. The CDR3 loop reads CASSLVRRQDEAFF. The CDR3 coding sequence is TGTGCCAGCAGCTTAGTCCGAAGACAGGATGAAGCTTTCTTT.